One TCR beta chain is described in this entry. This sample was included in a study of control samples from healthy donors and cancer patients. Profiled with immunoSEQ multiplex PCR; TCRdb holds only in-frame clones, not every one. This sample yields under 100,000 clones, of which roughly 93% are seen a single time; around 1.5% belongs to the top ten. CDR1 is MNHEY and CDR2 is SVGAGI in the germline V gene. V lost 6 bases and J 4 bases, leaving 16 bases between the germline ends. The CDR3 spans 15 residues. This TCR derives from a young woman in good health. V is TRBV6-5 and J is TRBJ1-3; TRBD1 is a possible D gene (6 bases). Sequencing input: blood. The CDR3: CASRGSQGQGNTIYF. CDR3 DNA: TGTGCCAGCAGGGGGTCTCAAGGACAGGGAAACACCATATATTTT.